The 19 T cell receptor beta chains below all came from one sample that was sequenced in a study of T-cell memory formation after mild COVID-19. TCRdb analysed the 5' RACE reads with MiXCR anew, one entry per CDR3 protein. This table has nearly 250,000 distinct CDR3 sequences, roughly 15% appearing once. The sequenced material came from PBMCs or a T cell subset sorted from them (not recorded which). The receptor set was obtained from an adult woman who had mild COVID-19 (a few samples of this study predate the infection). Cell type and time point are not known.

This chain uses TRBV30 with TRBJ1-1; TRBD1 agrees at 7 bases. CDR3 length: 16 residues. CDR1 GTSNPN and CDR2 SVGIG come from the germline V gene (reference sequence). After removal of 2 bases from V and 6 bases from J, the junction contained 15 bases not matched to a gene. The CDR3 sequence: CAWSPTGGQWGAEAFF. Here the CDR3 DNA reads TGTGCCTGGAGTCCTACCGGGGGACAGTGGGGTGCTGAAGCTTTCTTT.

The rearrangement joins TRBV2 to TRBJ1-5; D is perhaps TRBD1 (6 bases). Deletions cut 5 bases from V and 0 bases from J, with 11 bases between. This CDR3 contains 15 residues. Germline V gene data show CDR1 as SNHLY and CDR2 as FYNNEI. This chain's CDR3 is CASSLQGSSNQPQHF. The CDR3 DNA follows: TGTGCCAGCAGTCTACAGGGAAGTAGCAATCAGCCCCAGCATTTT.

This clonotype was found many times. The chain has TRBV5-1 and TRBJ2-7; 11 positions agree with TRBD2. Trimming at V came to 0 bases and at J to 4 bases, leaving 6 bases not matched to a gene. The germline CDR1 and CDR2 sequences are SGHRS and YFSETQ. The CDR3 has 16 residues. Here the CDR3 reads CASSLATSGRGYEQYF. The CDR3 bases are TGCGCCAGCAGCTTGGCCACTAGCGGGAGAGGATACGAGCAGTACTTC. The variable domain in full, with the rest retrieved from reference TRBV5-1 and TRBJ2-7, is KAGVTQTPRYLIKTRGQQVTLSCSPISGHRSVSWYQQTPGQGLQFLFEYFSETQRNKGNFPGRFSGRQFSNSRSEMNVSTLELGDSALYLCASSLATSGRGYEQYFGPGTRLTVT.

The chain has TRBV29-1 and TRBJ2-7, with 8 positions matching TRBD1. The CDR3 covers 13 residues. The trim removed 6 bases at V and 4 bases at J, leaving 8 bases unmatched. CDR1 and CDR2 (germline): SQVTM, ANQGSEA. CDR3: CSVGQGSGYEQYF. The CDR3 nucleotides are TGCAGCGTAGGACAGGGCTCGGGTTACGAGCAGTACTTC.

For the CDR3, the DNA is TGTGCCAGCAGCCTTACTACATCCCAAGAGACCCAGTACTTC. Protein sequence: CASSLTTSQETQYF. The J gene is TRBJ2-5, the V gene TRBV12-3 or TRBV12-4; D not certain. The V end lost 6 bases, the J end lost 1 base, and 12 bases lay between the germline ends. The CDR3 consists of 14 residues.

This chain links TRBV4-2 with TRBJ1-6; D uncertain. The CDR3 length is 12 residues. Germline V gene lookup returns CDR1 LGHNA and CDR2 YNFKEQ. V dropped 0 bases and J dropped 15 bases, with 9 bases sitting between them. CDR3 sequence reads: CASSQEWGSLHF. Written as DNA, the CDR3 is TGTGCCAGCAGCCAAGAATGGGGAAGCCTCCACTTT.

This chain links TRBV12-3 or TRBV12-4 with TRBJ1-2; D is unclear. CDR3 length: 13 residues. V lost 2 bases and J 0 bases, leaving 4 bases between the germline ends. The CDR3 region has the DNA TGTGCCAGCAGTTTATATCCTAACTATGGCTACACCTTC. As protein: CASSLYPNYGYTF.

This clonotype appeared many times. CDR3 region: CASSFGPQENYGYTF. The CDR3 region has the DNA TGTGCCAGCAGTTTCGGGCCCCAAGAGAACTATGGCTACACCTTC. J is TRBJ1-2 and V is TRBV12-3 or TRBV12-4; D unresolved. CDR3 size: 15 residues. The V end was cut by 3 bases, the J end by 2 bases, with 13 bases between.

This clonotype appeared many times. This sequence joins TRBV7-9 and TRBJ2-7, with D uncertain. In germline, CDR1 is SEHNR, CDR2 FQNEAQ (reference sequence). Trimming removed 5 bases from V and 3 bases from J, with 17 bases in between. The CDR3 has 15 residues. The CDR3 sequence is CASSPFLALYYEQYF. CDR3 DNA: TGTGCCAGCAGCCCCTTCCTGGCCCTATACTACGAGCAGTACTTC.

This clonotype was detected a few times. This chain links TRBV7-6 with TRBJ2-6; D is perhaps TRBD2 (5 bases). The CDR3 contains 15 residues. Germline CDR1 and CDR2: SGHVS and FNYEAQ. V was pared by 5 bases and J by 2 bases, with 10 bases between. The CDR3 here is CASSQHGAGANVLTF. The CDR3 nucleotides read TGTGCCAGCAGCCAACACGGGGCTGGGGCCAACGTCCTGACTTTC.

Notes on this clonotype: One end of the junction varies from germline; a read error may be responsible. The rearrangement links TRBV7-9 to TRBJ1-2; TRBD1 might be the D (5 bases). This CDR3 region has 8 residues. Germline V gene sequence: CDR1 SEHNR, CDR2 FQNEAQ (reference sequence). The CDR3 spells CASSRDLF. In DNA, the CDR3 is TGTGCCAGCAGCCGGGACCTCTTC. Filled out from reference TRBV7-9 and TRBJ1-2, the complete variable domain reads DTGVSQNPRHKITKRGQNVTFRCDPISEHNRLYWYRQTLGQGPEFLTYFQNEAQLEKSRLLSDRFSAERPKGSFSTLEIQRTEQGDSAMYLCASSRDLFGSGTRLTVV.

This clonotype was observed a handful of times. The chain uses TRBV7-9 and TRBJ1-2; D is perhaps TRBD1 (6 bases). The CDR3 totals 15 residues. Germline CDR1 and CDR2: SEHNR and FQNEAQ (reference sequence). Trimming took off 3 bases at V and 0 bases at J, with 11 bases between the two ends. CDR3 coding DNA: TGTGCCAGCAGCTTTGGACAGACGACTAACTATGGCTACACCTTC. Translation: CASSFGQTTNYGYTF.

The CDR3 DNA is TGTGCCACCAGTGATAGCAAACGGCTGGCGGATACGCAGTATTTT. Amino acid sequence: CATSDSKRLADTQYF. V and J are TRBV24-1 and TRBJ2-3; D unresolved. V was clipped by 3 bases and J by 6 bases, with 15 bases between them. CDR1 is KGHDR, CDR2 SFDVKD, per germline. The CDR3 sequence is 15 residues long.

The V gene is TRBV5-1, the J gene TRBJ2-1; D is perhaps TRBD1 or TRBD2 (5 bases each). Trimming pared 2 bases from V and 2 bases from J, leaving 11 bases between. The CDR3 extends over 15 amino acids. Germline V lookup: CDR1 SGHRS, CDR2 YFSETQ. Here the CDR3 reads CASSLVLGAYNEQFF. In DNA, the CDR3 is TGCGCCAGCAGCTTAGTCTTGGGGGCCTACAATGAGCAGTTCTTC.

This clonotype has a handful of counts. The gene calls are TRBV3-1 and TRBJ1-1; no definite D call. Deletions cut 2 bases from V and 0 bases from J, with 1 base between. Looked up from germline, CDR1 is LGHDT and CDR2 is YNNKEL (reference sequence). CDR3 length equals 12 residues. CDR3 protein: CASSQMNTEAFF. The CDR3 bases are TGTGCCAGCAGCCAAATGAACACTGAAGCTTTCTTT.

Only a few counts were recorded for this clonotype. J is TRBJ1-5 and V is TRBV12-3 or TRBV12-4; D remains unclear. This CDR3 contains 14 residues. V lost 2 bases, J lost 3 bases, and 8 bases lay in between. The CDR3 protein is CASSLSDFNQPQHF. In DNA, the CDR3 is TGTGCCAGCAGTTTAAGTGATTTCAATCAGCCCCAGCATTTT.

This clonotype was counted a few times. The gene calls are TRBV7-2 and TRBJ2-1; possibly TRBD2 for D (6 bases). The CDR3 length is 13 residues. Trimming removed 5 bases from V and 5 bases from J, with 10 bases in between. Germline V CDR1 and CDR2: SGHTA, FQGNSA. CDR3 protein: CASSRRADNEQFF. For the CDR3, the DNA is TGTGCCAGCAGCCGGAGGGCCGACAATGAGCAGTTCTTC.

This chain uses TRBV20-1 with TRBJ2-7; D possibly corresponds to TRBD2 (6 bases). Trimming took 5 bases from V and 0 from J, leaving 17 bases between them. Germline lookup yields CDR1 DFQATT and CDR2 SNEGSKA (reference sequence). This CDR3 is 15 amino acids long. The CDR3 region is CSAGTGGKSSYEQYF. The CDR3 DNA reads TGCAGTGCTGGAACGGGCGGGAAGAGCTCCTACGAGCAGTACTTC.

This clonotype has only a few counts. The V gene is TRBV5-1, the J gene TRBJ2-4; 7 nucleotides align to TRBD1. The length of the CDR3 is 11 residues. Trimming removed 2 bases from V and 12 bases from J; junction bases left unmatched: 2. CDR1 is SGHRS, CDR2 YFSETQ, per germline. CDR3 sequence (DNA): TGCGCCAGCAGCTTACAGGGGCCTCAGTACTTC. Amino acids: CASSLQGPQYF.